This TCR beta chain was obtained from a study of chemoradiotherapy in HPV16-positive cancers. The overall study: Functional T-cell assays on a couple of HPV16-positive patients' cells defined candidate HPV-specific clones and common TCR motifs.

Overall study findings and caveats: For HPV16-positive patients, expanding HPV-responsive T cells associated with longer recurrence-free survival. Functional assays defining HPV-specific T cells used only two HPV16-positive patients.

Repertoires were generated with immunoSEQ multiplex PCR, while TCRdb's copy carries only in-frame clones and drops some. The sample has about 4,800 clones; roughly 78% are singletons. On this clone: Its specificity is not known.

Collection took place from a patient who underwent chemoradiotherapy. This sequence originates from a human donor with HPV-associated anogenital cancer.

The CDR3 coding sequence is TGTGCCAGCAGCCAATCCGGGACAGGAGAAGAGACCCAGTACTTC. This translates into CASSQSGTGEETQYF. V and J are TRBV14 and TRBJ2-5; 8 bases are shared with TRBD1. The CDR3 loop spans 15 amino acids. Germline CDR1 SGHDN, CDR2 FVKESK. Unmatched junction bases numbered 5, after V lost 2 bases and J lost 3 bases.